Listed below are T cell receptor beta chains from one sample, sequenced in a study of T-cell reconstitution after alpha-beta-depleted transplantation in children. TCRdb processed the PCR reads anew with MiXCR; each CDR3 protein has one entry. This sample has more than 450,000 distinct CDR3 sequences, with 18% found just once. This specimen consisted of PBMCs from the stem cell graft donor, obtained from the stem cell graft. Receptor source: a human donor who donated a stem cell graft to a child with acute lymphoblastic leukemia. CDR3s include the opening cysteine and the closing phenylalanine or tryptophan. A D gene is named only where the DNA matches it firmly. Clone size, where shown, is once, few, many, or a class for clones that have expanded.

clone_size j_call v_call d_call cdr3_nt cdr3_aa
few TRBJ2-7 TRBV10-3 . TGTGCCATCAGTGGGGGGGCTACCTACGAGCAGTACTTC CAISGGATYEQYF
. TRBJ2-3 TRBV3-1 TRBD1 TGTGCCAGCAGCCACCCGGACAGGGCCAGCACAGATACGCAGTATTTT CASSHPDRASTDTQYF
. TRBJ2-1 TRBV5-1 TRBD1 TGCGCCAGCAGCGTCGGGACAGGGGGCATCGATGAGCAGTTCTTC CASSVGTGGIDEQFF
few TRBJ2-1 TRBV12-3/TRBV12-4 TRBD2 TGTGCCAGCAGTTTGACTAGCGGGGTATATGAGCAGTTCTTC CASSLTSGVYEQFF
. TRBJ1-6 TRBV20-1 . TGCAGTGCTATAGGGACCCTGGGGAATTCACCCCTCCACTTT CSAIGTLGNSPLHF
many TRBJ2-3 TRBV4-1 . TGCGCCAGCAGCCAAGGAGTCGGGGGAGCAGCCACAGATACGCAGTATTTT CASSQGVGGAATDTQYF
. TRBJ1-5 TRBV12-3/TRBV12-4 . TGTGCCAGCAGGTCGGGACGGAGCAATCAGCCCCAGCATTTT CASRSGRSNQPQHF
. TRBJ1-3 TRBV15 . TGTGCCACCAGCAGTGGGTTGGGATGGATCTCTGGAAACACCATATATTTT CATSSGLGWISGNTIYF
many TRBJ2-3 TRBV29-1 . TGCAGCGTTTTCACAGATACGCAGTATTTT CSVFTDTQYF
few TRBJ1-1 TRBV12-3/TRBV12-4 . TGTGCCAGCAGCCAGTCAGGGTTCGAGAACACTGAAGCTTTCTTT CASSQSGFENTEAFF
few TRBJ2-7 TRBV5-1 TRBD1 TGCGCCAGCAGCGAGCGGACAGGGACCTACGAGCAGTACTTC CASSERTGTYEQYF
few TRBJ2-5 TRBV6-1 TRBD2 TGTGCCAGCACCAATCAGTTTCGGGGGGGCCAGGAGTCAGAGTACTTC CASTNQFRGGQESEYF
few TRBJ1-1 TRBV24-1 TRBD1 TGTGCCACCAGTGTCTTGGGGAGGGGGCGGAACACTGAAGCTTTCTTT CATSVLGRGRNTEAFF
. TRBJ1-2 TRBV5-1 . TGCGCCAGCAGCTTTTCCGGGACTTATGGCTACACCTTC CASSFSGTYGYTF
once TRBJ2-1 TRBV12-3/TRBV12-4 TRBD2 TGTGCCAGCAGAATTGGGACTAGCGGGAAGAGTGAGCAGTTCTTC CASRIGTSGKSEQFF
few TRBJ2-2 TRBV29-1 TRBD1 TGCAGCGTTGAAGATCATGGCAGGGGGCCCACCGGGGAGCTGTTTTTT CSVEDHGRGPTGELFF
few TRBJ2-7 TRBV15 TRBD2 TGTGCCACCAGCAGAGATCTACCGGGAGGAGTTAGCGAGCAGTACTTC CATSRDLPGGVSEQYF
few TRBJ2-2 TRBV20-1 . TGCAGTGCTAGATCTCCGGGACATCTCACCGGGGAGCTGTTTTTT CSARSPGHLTGELFF
. TRBJ2-5 TRBV5-1 . TGCGCCAGCAGCTGGGGGTCGGGAGAGACCCAGTACTTC CASSWGSGETQYF
. TRBJ2-3 TRBV27 TRBD2 TGTGCCAGCAGTTTCGCCCAACTAGCGGGAGTGGAGGAGGATACGCAGTATTTT CASSFAQLAGVEEDTQYF
few TRBJ2-2 TRBV2 . TGTGCCAGCAGTGAACTGAATCAGATCGAGCTGTTTTTT CASSELNQIELFF
. TRBJ1-2 TRBV10-3 . TGTGCCATCAGTTCCGGGTACAGTCGGAACTATGGCTACACCTTC CAISSGYSRNYGYTF
. TRBJ2-7 TRBV27 TRBD2 TGTGCCAGCAGTAAAGGGACTAGCGGACCCTACGAGCAGTACTTC CASSKGTSGPYEQYF
few TRBJ2-7 TRBV3-1 . TGTGCCAGCAGCCAAGGAGGGGTTGAGCAGTACTTC CASSQGGVEQYF
. TRBJ1-3 TRBV12-3/TRBV12-4 . TGTGCCAGCAACGGTTTGGGGAGGGGCGCGTATGGAAACACCATATATTTT CASNGLGRGAYGNTIYF
few TRBJ2-1 TRBV11-2 . TGTGCCAGCAGCTTAACCCCCGAACCCAACAATGAGCAGTTCTTC CASSLTPEPNNEQFF
few TRBJ2-6 TRBV5-1 . TGCGCCAGCAGTCGGGCCGCGGCCGGGGCCAACGTCCTGACTTTC CASSRAAAGANVLTF
few TRBJ2-7 TRBV9 TRBD2 TGTGCCAGCAGCGCCAAGCCCATCGGGGGGGGAAACGAGCAGTACTTC CASSAKPIGGGNEQYF
few TRBJ2-1 TRBV5-1 TRBD1 TGCGCCAGCAGCTTGGGTGGACAGGGGGCCGGCAATGAGCAGTTCTTC CASSLGGQGAGNEQFF